This TCR beta chain was documented in a study of blood T cell repertoires in COVID-19. The wider study: PBMCs, B-cell-depleted T cells, or T cells provided the cDNA or gDNA that made up the material.

Libraries were prepared by immunoSEQ multiplex PCR; TCRdb keeps only in-frame clonotypes and omits some of them. In the table there are more than 100,000 clones, roughly 75% of which are singletons. Material for sequencing was peripheral blood. The receptor comes from a man aged 55 to 70 with active or convalescent COVID-19.

The CDR3 here is CASSEASPYYGYTF. The DNA of the CDR3 is TGTGCCAGCAGTGAAGCAAGCCCATACTATGGCTACACCTTC. The chain links TRBV6-1 to TRBJ1-2; no clear D gene. The germline V gene encodes CDR1 MNHNS and CDR2 SASEGT. The CDR3 length is 14 residues. The ends were cut back, 0 bases at V and 3 bases at J, with 8 bases in the middle.